These 26 T cell receptor beta chains originate from one sample sequenced in a study of blood T cell repertoires in COVID-19. The data were produced by immunoSEQ multiplex PCR, yet TCRdb's version contains in-frame clones alone and is incomplete. The data show about 250,000 clones, roughly 83% seen once. The sample taken for sequencing was peripheral blood. These receptors were taken from a woman of 80 years or more with COVID-19, enrolled during active disease.

The gene calls are TRBV25-1 and TRBJ1-2, with 8 bases matching TRBD1. The germline gives CDR1 MGHDK, CDR2 SYGVNS. There are 17 residues in the CDR3. Trimming took 1 base from V and 6 from J; bases not matched to a gene: 13. The CDR3 sequence is CASSESSPRQGADGYTF. In DNA form, the CDR3 reads TGTGCCAGCAGTGAATCCAGTCCGAGGCAGGGGGCGGATGGCTACACCTTC.

The V gene is TRBV19, the J gene TRBJ2-7, with TRBD1 matching over 8 bases. The germline V gene has CDR1 LNHDA and CDR2 SQIVND (reference sequence). This CDR3 is 13 amino acids long. Trimming cost V 8 bases and J 4 bases; bases outside gene matches: 7. This CDR3 reads CASSPTGEYEQYF. The CDR3 nucleotides read TGTGCCAGTTCACCGACAGGGGAGTACGAGCAGTACTTC.

The chain links TRBV5-1 to TRBJ1-4, with D unresolved. The CDR3 contains 14 residues. V lost 4 bases, J lost 8 bases, and 15 bases lay in between. CDR1 and CDR2 (germline): SGHRS, YFSETQ. The CDR3 DNA reads as TGCGCCAGCAGCCCGGGCGGGGTCGAAGAAAAACTGTTTTTT. The encoded protein is CASSPGGVEEKLFF.

The chain combines TRBV3-1 (or the pseudogene TRBV3-2) with TRBJ2-1, with 9 bases identical to TRBD2. CDR1 LGHDT and CDR2 YNNKEL come from the germline V gene (reference sequence). The CDR3 consists of 15 residues. Germline trimming cut 1 base from V and 7 bases from J; bases unmatched to any gene: 5. The CDR3 sequence is CASSQVLAGTNEQFF. In DNA form, the CDR3 reads TGTGCCAGCAGCCAAGTCCTAGCGGGGACGAATGAGCAGTTCTTC.

This sequence joins TRBV5-8 and TRBJ2-1, with D perhaps TRBD1 (7 bases). CDR1 is SGHTS, CDR2 YDEGEE, per germline. V lost 4 bases to trimming and J lost 0 bases, with 14 bases between them. The CDR3 covers 16 residues. CDR3 residues: CASSPGQGGSYNEQFF. For the CDR3, the DNA is TGTGCCAGCAGCCCGGGGCAGGGGGGCTCCTACAATGAGCAGTTCTTC.

This clone has only a few counts. The chain joins TRBV18 to TRBJ1-1, with a tentative D call TRBD1 (5 bases). The germline V gene encodes CDR1 KGHSH and CDR2 LQKENI. V lost 4 bases to trimming and J lost 0 bases, with 12 bases between them. The CDR3 is made up of 15 amino acids. CDR3 DNA sequence: TGTGCCAGCTCACTCACAGGAAATATGAACACTGAAGCTTTCTTT. As protein: CASSLTGNMNTEAFF.

The CDR3 bases are TGTGCCAGCAGTAATTCCGGGACAGGGGGCACCGAGCAGTACTTC. This gives the protein CASSNSGTGGTEQYF. The chain recombines TRBV11-2 with TRBJ2-7, with 12 bases lining up with TRBD1. The V and J ends lost 6 bases and 6 bases, in that order; junction bases with no gene match: 9. This CDR3 has 15 amino acids. The germline gives CDR1 SGHAT, CDR2 FQNNGV. The full variable domain, rest sourced from reference TRBV11-2 and TRBJ2-7, is EAGVAQSPRYKIIEKRQSVAFWCNPISGHATLYWYQQILGQGPKLLIQFQNNGVVDDSQLPKDRFSAERLKGVDSTLKIQPAKLEDSAVYLCASSNSGTGGTEQYFGPGTRLTVT.

Notes on this clone: At one end, the junction sequence differs from germline, possibly due to a read error. The chain employs TRBV6-6 and TRBJ1-3, with unresolved D. The CDR3 is made up of 11 amino acids. Germline V gene data show CDR1 as MNHNY and CDR2 as SVGAGI (reference sequence). This CDR3 reads CASSYGDTIYF. In DNA, the CDR3 is TGTGCCAGCAGTTATGGAGACACCATATATTTT.

V usage is TRBV6-5 and J usage is TRBJ1-1; D is unresolved. The CDR3 is 11 amino acids. From germline, CDR1 is MNHEY and CDR2 SVGAGI. V was clipped by 2 bases and J by 8 bases, with 6 bases between them. This CDR3 is CASSYGREAFF. As DNA, the CDR3 is TGTGCCAGCAGTTACGGCAGGGAAGCTTTCTTT.

The rearrangement joins TRBV18 to TRBJ2-3; D remains unclear. The CDR3 sequence is 12 residues long. Per germline, CDR1 KGHSH and CDR2 LQKENI. The CDR3 protein is CATELGTDTQYF. The CDR3 bases are TGTGCTACAGAGTTAGGCACAGATACGCAGTATTTT.

The chain carries TRBV28 and TRBJ1-5, with TRBD1 matching over 9 bases. The CDR3 has 15 amino acids. CDR1 and CDR2 (germline): MDHEN, SYDVKM. V was pared by 5 bases and J by 5 bases, with 7 bases of the junction left unmatched. CDR3 coding DNA: TGTGCCAGCAGTCCCCTGGGACAGGGTGATCAGCCCCAGCATTTT. Residues: CASSPLGQGDQPQHF.

The DNA for the CDR3 is TGTGCCAGTAGTAAGGAGGAGGGGATCGACACTGAAGCTTTCTTT. Protein product: CASSKEEGIDTEAFF. The V and J genes are TRBV19 and TRBJ1-1; D might be TRBD1 (5 bases). V was pared by 4 bases and J by 3 bases, with 15 bases between. The V gene's germline CDR1 is LNHDA and CDR2 SQIVND (reference sequence). The CDR3 runs 15 residues.

V gene TRBV7-2 combines with J gene TRBJ2-1; 12 nucleotides align to TRBD2. CDR1 is SGHTA, CDR2 FQGNSA, per germline. V gave up 2 bases and J gave up 8 bases; unmatched junction bases: 13. The CDR3 is made up of 18 amino acids. The CDR3 DNA reads as TGTGCCAGCAGCTTAAGTGTTGCTAGCGGGGGGGCCAGCTATGAGCAGTTCTTC. Translation gives CASSLSVASGGASYEQFF.

The chain has TRBV28 and TRBJ1-1; no reliable D call. This CDR3 is 14 amino acids long. The V gene lost 2 bases and the J gene lost 5 bases, with 12 bases spanning the gap. The germline V gene encodes CDR1 MDHEN and CDR2 SYDVKM. CDR3 amino acids: CASSLGLQWTEAFF. The CDR3, as DNA: TGTGCCAGCAGTTTAGGACTGCAATGGACTGAAGCTTTCTTT.

This sequence joins TRBV30 and TRBJ2-7; 9 nucleotides line up with TRBD1. Trimming removed 3 bases from V and 5 bases from J; junction bases left unmatched: 5. CDR3 length equals 13 residues. Germline V gene data show CDR1 as GTSNPN and CDR2 as SVGIG (reference sequence). The CDR3 nucleotides are TGTGCCTGGAGCCGACGGACAGGGGACGAGCAGTACTTC. Translation: CAWSRRTGDEQYF.

V is TRBV21-1 and J is TRBJ1-1; the table assigns TRBD1, which was not confirmed against the DNA. TRBV21-1 is given as a pseudogene. The length of the CDR3 is 17 residues. The CDR3 nucleotides are TGTGCCAGCGCACCTATCACAGGGGGCAGAGAGGACACTGAAGCTTTCTTT. It is translated as CASAPITGGREDTEAFF.

As regards this clone: One end of the junction varies from germline; a read error may be responsible. The rearrangement joins TRBV7-7 to TRBJ1-1; D unresolved. The germline V gene encodes CDR1 SSHAT and CDR2 FNYEAQ (reference sequence). The CDR3 contains 13 residues. The CDR3 spells CASSLRERSEAFF. The CDR3 region has the DNA TGTGCTAGCAGCTTACGGGAAAGGTCTGAAGCTTTCTTT.

This chain connects TRBV27 to TRBJ1-1; 8 bases map to TRBD1. Germline CDR1 reads MNHEY; CDR2 reads SMNVEV (reference sequence). This CDR3 is 14 amino acids long. J was trimmed by 4 bases and V by 6 bases; bases with no gene match: 7. CDR3 in DNA: TGTGCCAGCAGAAGACACGACAGGGGCACTGAAGCTTTCTTT. The encoded protein is CASRRHDRGTEAFF.

The rearrangement uses TRBV4-1 and TRBJ1-2; D not resolved. Germline V gene sequence: CDR1 MGHRA, CDR2 YSYEKL. V shed 0 bases and J shed 0 bases, with 8 bases lying between them. This CDR3 is 15 amino acids long. The CDR3 nucleotides are TGCGCCAGCAGCCAAGAGACCCGGGCTAACTATGGCTACACCTTC. It translates to CASSQETRANYGYTF.

The V and J genes are TRBV28 and TRBJ2-7, with D possibly TRBD1 on 5 matching bases. This CDR3 has 12 residues. Trimming took off 5 bases at V and 4 bases at J, with 9 bases between the two ends. Germline-derived CDR1 and CDR2 are MDHEN and SYDVKM. The CDR3 DNA is TGTGCCAGCAGTCGGACAAAATACGAGCAGTACTTC. It is translated as CASSRTKYEQYF.

The chain couples TRBV27 to TRBJ1-2; 8 nucleotides match TRBD1. The CDR3 has 15 residues. Trimming at V came to 2 bases and at J to 5 bases, leaving 7 bases not matched to a gene. The V gene's germline CDR1 is MNHEY and CDR2 SMNVEV (reference sequence). Here the CDR3 DNA reads TGTGCCAGCAGTTTAAGCCAGGGGGCGCGTTATGGCTACACCTTC. Protein: CASSLSQGARYGYTF.

The V call is TRBV10-3, the J call TRBJ1-1, with D perhaps TRBD1 (6 bases). The CDR3 is made up of 12 amino acids. Germline CDR1 reads ENHRY; CDR2 reads SYGVKD. V lost 9 bases and J 7 bases, leaving 15 bases between the germline ends. The CDR3 is CAISAQGVEAFF. CDR3 DNA: TGTGCCATTAGCGCACAGGGCGTTGAAGCTTTCTTT.

The CDR3 coding sequence is TGCGCCAGCAGCTTTTCCGGGACAGGGGGCACTGAAGCTTTCTTT. Protein: CASSFSGTGGTEAFF. V usage is TRBV5-1 and J usage is TRBJ1-1; 11 bases fit TRBD1. This CDR3 region has 15 residues. V shed 2 bases and J 4 bases; nucleotides not matched to a gene: 4. Germline V gene sequence: CDR1 SGHRS, CDR2 YFSETQ.

The chain combines TRBV7-6 with TRBJ1-6, with D perhaps TRBD1 (5 bases). Germline values: CDR1 SGHVS, CDR2 FNYEAQ. The CDR3 is made up of 14 amino acids. Trimming stripped 5 bases from V and 4 bases from J, with 9 bases between. The DNA for the CDR3 is TGTGCCAGCAGCCTCCAGGGATATAATTCACCCCTCCACTTT. Translating it yields CASSLQGYNSPLHF.

This chain connects TRBV9 to TRBJ2-2; 7 positions match TRBD1. CDR3 length equals 16 residues. Germline lookup yields CDR1 SGDLS and CDR2 YYNGEE. Losses at the gene ends were 5 bases for V and 4 bases for J; bases not matched to a gene: 11. CDR3: CASSRGTDRATGELFF. In nucleotides, the CDR3 is TGTGCCAGCAGTAGAGGGACAGATCGGGCCACCGGGGAGCTGTTTTTT.

The chain has TRBV18 and TRBJ1-1; a possible D gene is TRBD1 (6 bases). Trimming removed 5 bases from V and 0 bases from J, with 10 bases in between. Germline V gene lookup returns CDR1 KGHSH and CDR2 LQKENI. CDR3 length: 14 residues. CDR3 amino acids: CASSRDTLNTEAFF. For the CDR3, the DNA is TGTGCCAGCTCAAGGGACACCCTGAACACTGAAGCTTTCTTT.